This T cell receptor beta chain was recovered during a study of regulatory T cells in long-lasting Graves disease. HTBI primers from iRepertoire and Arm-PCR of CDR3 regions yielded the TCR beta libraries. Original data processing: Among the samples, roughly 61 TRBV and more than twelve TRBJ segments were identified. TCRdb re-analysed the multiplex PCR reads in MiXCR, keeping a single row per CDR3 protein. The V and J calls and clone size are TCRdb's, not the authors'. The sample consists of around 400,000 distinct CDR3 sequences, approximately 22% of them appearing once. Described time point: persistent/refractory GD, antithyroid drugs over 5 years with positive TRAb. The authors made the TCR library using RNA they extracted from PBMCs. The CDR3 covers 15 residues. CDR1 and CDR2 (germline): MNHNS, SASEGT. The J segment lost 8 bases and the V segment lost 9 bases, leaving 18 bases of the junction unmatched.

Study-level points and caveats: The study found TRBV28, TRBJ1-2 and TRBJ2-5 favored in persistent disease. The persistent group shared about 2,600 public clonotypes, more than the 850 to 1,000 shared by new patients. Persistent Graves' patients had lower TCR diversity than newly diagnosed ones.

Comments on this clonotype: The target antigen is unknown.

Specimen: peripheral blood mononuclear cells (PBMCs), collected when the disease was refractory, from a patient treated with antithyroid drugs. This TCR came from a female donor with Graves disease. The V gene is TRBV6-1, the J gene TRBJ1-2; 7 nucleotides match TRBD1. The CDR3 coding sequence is TGTGCCAGTTACCATCCGTCCTCCGGGACAGTAGGCTACACCTTC. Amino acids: CASYHPSSGTVGYTF.